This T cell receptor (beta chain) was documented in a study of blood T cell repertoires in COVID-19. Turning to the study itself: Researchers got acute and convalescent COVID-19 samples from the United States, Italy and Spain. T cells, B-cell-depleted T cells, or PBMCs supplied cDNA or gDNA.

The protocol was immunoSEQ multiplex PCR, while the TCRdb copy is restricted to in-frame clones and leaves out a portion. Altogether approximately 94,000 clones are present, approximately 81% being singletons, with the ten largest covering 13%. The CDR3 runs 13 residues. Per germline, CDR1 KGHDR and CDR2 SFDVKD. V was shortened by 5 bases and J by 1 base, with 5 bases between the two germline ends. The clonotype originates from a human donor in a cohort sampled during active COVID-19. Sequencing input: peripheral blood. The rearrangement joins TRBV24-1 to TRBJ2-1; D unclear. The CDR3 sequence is CATSGPSYNEQFF. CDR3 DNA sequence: TGTGCCACCAGTGGTCCGTCCTACAATGAGCAGTTCTTC.